The clone carrying this T cell receptor beta chain was observed once. Its antigen is unknown. This entry belongs to a study of CD8+ T cells in alopecia areata. Overall study: Twice daily, treated patients received 5 to 10 mg of oral tofacitinib. Whole-study findings and limits: Whereas mice showed it more clearly, TCR sharing across patients was murkier, possibly because of HLA. It was lesional scalp, especially alopecia totalis/universalis, that showed higher clonality than normal scalp.

The CDR3 contains 15 residues. Losses at the gene ends were 2 bases for V and 5 bases for J; bases not matched to a gene: 4. Looked up from germline, CDR1 is LGHNA and CDR2 is YNFKEQ. RNA extraction was followed by reverse transcription into cDNA, which acted as the sequencing template. Clones were read by immunoSEQ multiplex PCR, and TCRdb kept only the in-frame ones, dropping some. Of 220,000 or so clones in the sample, 57% were seen once. This sequence was found in a human donor with alopecia areata. The sample was CD4+ T cells sorted from blood, taken at week 0. This chain uses TRBV4-2 with TRBJ2-2; TRBD2 matches at 8 bases. The CDR3 loop is CASSQSGTSTGELFF. The DNA for the CDR3 is TGTGCCAGCAGCCAATCCGGGACTAGTACCGGGGAGCTGTTTTTT.